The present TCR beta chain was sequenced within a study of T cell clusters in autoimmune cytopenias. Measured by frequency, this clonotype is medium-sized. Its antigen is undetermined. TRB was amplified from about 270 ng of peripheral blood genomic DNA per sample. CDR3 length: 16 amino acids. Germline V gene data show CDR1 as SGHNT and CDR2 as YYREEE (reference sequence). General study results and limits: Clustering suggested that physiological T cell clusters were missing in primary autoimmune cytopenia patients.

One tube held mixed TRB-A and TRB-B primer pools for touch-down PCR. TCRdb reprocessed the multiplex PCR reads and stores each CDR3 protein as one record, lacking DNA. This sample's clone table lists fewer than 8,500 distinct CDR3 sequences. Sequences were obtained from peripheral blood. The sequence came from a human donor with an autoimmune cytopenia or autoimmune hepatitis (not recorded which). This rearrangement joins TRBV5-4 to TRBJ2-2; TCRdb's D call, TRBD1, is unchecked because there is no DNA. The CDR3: CASSPDRGRWTGELFF.